This paragraph reports one T cell receptor beta chain. What it binds is not known. Germline assignment: CDR1 KGHSH and CDR2 LQKENI. The V and J ends lost 5 bases and 1 base respectively, with 5 bases between them. This CDR3 comprises 13 residues. Both 60 Vbeta primers and 13 Jbeta primers went into the PCR. The table came from immunoSEQ multiplex PCR; TCRdb's copy has only in-frame clones and leaves some out. The data hold under 65,000 clones, with around 80% observed a single time. This sample stems from a study of cytomegalovirus exposure and HLA in healthy donors. Looking at the study overall: Around 180 million T cells yielded 117 million unique TCR beta sequences in earlier analysis. Overall study findings and caveats: In an earlier analysis, productive rearrangement rates for most beta V segments clustered near 87% or 30%.

The TCR sequence derives from a man younger than 40 in good health and CMV-seropositive. The sequenced sample was PBMCs. The chain is built from TRBV18 and TRBJ2-2; D unclear. CDR3 DNA: TGTGCCAGCTCAGGCAGGAACACCGGGGAGCTGTTTTTT. It translates to CASSGRNTGELFF.